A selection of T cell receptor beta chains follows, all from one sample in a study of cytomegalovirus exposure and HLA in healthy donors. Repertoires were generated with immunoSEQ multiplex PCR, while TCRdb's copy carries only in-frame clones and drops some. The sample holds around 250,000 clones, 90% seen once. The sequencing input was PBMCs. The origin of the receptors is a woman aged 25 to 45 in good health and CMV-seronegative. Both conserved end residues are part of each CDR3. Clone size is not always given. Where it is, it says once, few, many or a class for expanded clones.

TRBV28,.,CASSSARQVNTEAFF
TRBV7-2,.,CASSLVDTNTGELFF
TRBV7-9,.,CASSPTSGRGYNEQFF
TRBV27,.,CASSSPVRAGGRETQYF
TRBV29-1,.,CSVIAGVFEQFF
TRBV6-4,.,CASSTSGKDNEQFF
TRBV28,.,CASSFTAGELFF
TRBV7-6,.,CASSDDVYEQYF
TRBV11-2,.,CASSLVLTGGATQYF
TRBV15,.,CATSSRDRGATGELFF
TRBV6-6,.,CASSSPFLSYEQYF
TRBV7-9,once,CASSPPGTYEQYF
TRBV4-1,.,CASRSRESYEQYF
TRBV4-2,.,CASSLRQGAPNEQYF
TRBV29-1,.,CSAKKTGTVQETQYF
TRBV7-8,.,CASSPLGTGKEKLFF
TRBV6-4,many,CASSPSQTGNGYTF
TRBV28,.,CASQDTTYEQYF
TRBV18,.,CASSRGQGPGRGYNEQFF
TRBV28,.,CASSPRLHTIEETQYF
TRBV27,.,CASSLMPAGGETQYF
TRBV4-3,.,CASSQDLTVSNQPQHF
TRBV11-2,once,CASSATPLYTDTQYF
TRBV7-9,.,CASSLDRSLGNQPQHF
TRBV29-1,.,CSVDDREGNYGYTF
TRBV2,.,CASSDSPNQPQHF